The clone carrying this T cell receptor beta chain was detected a few times. Its antigen is as yet unknown. The data belong to a study of Ad26.COV2.S vaccination and SARS-CoV-2 variants. Whole-study context: Ad26.COV2.S, an intramuscular injection, was given once or twice 56 days apart.

V lost 3 bases and J lost 5, with 7 bases in between. Germline lookup yields CDR1 SGHTA and CDR2 FQGNSA. This CDR3 spans 13 amino acids. TCRdb's copy holds only in-frame clones and misses some; the assay was immunoSEQ multiplex PCR. The profile shows roughly 420,000 clones, approximately 89% of them singletons. Treatment defined: roughly 20 received Ad26.COV2.S at low or high dose, single or two shots; roughly five received placebo; per-sample allocation not given. The samples were gathered on day 63 after the first injection of vaccine or placebo. Study findings and constraints: Possible underestimation of total T cell responses by the TCR breadth and depth analyses was noted.

Sequenced material: peripheral blood, taken in a trial of Ad26.COV2.S vaccine versus placebo. The clonotype originates from a person aged 18-65 years who received the Ad26.COV2.S COVID-19 vaccine or a placebo. The chain couples TRBV7-2 to TRBJ2-2; tentatively, D is TRBD1 (5 bases). CDR3 sequence: CASSFKGTGELFF. The CDR3 nucleotides read TGTGCCAGCAGCTTCAAGGGGACCGGGGAGCTGTTTTTT.